This entry describes one T cell receptor beta chain. This sample is drawn from a study of blood T cell repertoires in COVID-19. Across the study: Samples came from the United States, Italy and Spain, spanning acute and convalescent COVID-19. PBMCs, B-cell-depleted T cells, or T cells were the source of the cDNA or gDNA that made up the material.

In the source study's methods: Researchers report that nucleated cell counts were estimated from reference gene primer amplification. Measured with immunoSEQ multiplex PCR; TCRdb has only the in-frame clones, and not every one. From that table come the V and J calls and clone size; the DNA was used to work out D and trimming. The table lists tens of thousands of clones, 75% to 85% of them singletons. CDR3 length: 15 amino acids. Germline V gene lookup returns CDR1 MNHNS and CDR2 SASEGT. The V gene end was trimmed by 3 bases and the J gene end by 6 bases; junction bases not matched to a gene: 8. The chain couples TRBV6-1 to TRBJ1-2; 9 nucleotides agree with TRBD1. This TCR derives from a woman of 80 years or more with acute or convalescent COVID-19. Sequenced input: peripheral blood. The CDR3 coding sequence is TGTGCCAGCAGTGATGGACAGGGGAGGTATGATGGCTACACCTTC. It specifies CASSDGQGRYDGYTF.